This entry features one TCR beta chain sequence. In the original processing: How many nucleated cells were present was estimated from reference gene primer amplification. Sequenced by immunoSEQ multiplex PCR; TCRdb stores in-frame clones only, minus some. V and J calls and clone size are as listed in that table; D and trimming were resolved from the DNA. The sample shows over 150,000 clones, over 75% of them seen only once. The germline CDR1 and CDR2 sequences are SGHRS and YFSETQ. This CDR3 spans 12 amino acids. V lost 8 bases and J lost 5, with 13 bases in between. The source of the sample is a study of blood T cell repertoires in COVID-19. At the level of the study: There were acute and convalescent COVID-19 samples, and they came from the United States, Italy and Spain.

Seattle participants joined during active infection and were tracked over time. The receptor was derived from a man in his fifties or sixties with COVID-19, enrolled during active disease. The chain uses TRBV5-1 and TRBJ1-2; D not resolved. Specimen: peripheral blood. The CDR3 here is CASRQEAYGYTF. The DNA for the CDR3 is TGCGCCAGTCGTCAGGAGGCATATGGCTACACCTTC. The full variable domain, its missing parts supplied by reference TRBV5-1 and TRBJ1-2, is KAGVTQTPRYLIKTRGQQVTLSCSPISGHRSVSWYQQTPGQGLQFLFEYFSETQRNKGNFPGRFSGRQFSNSRSEMNVSTLELGDSALYLCASRQEAYGYTFGSGTRLTVV.